These 5 T cell receptor beta chains were sequenced from one sample in a study of beta chain features in type 1 diabetes. Study-level points and caveats: When Type 1 diabetes patients were examined, their TCRB CDR3s proved moderately but significantly shorter in all four CD4+ subsets.

These receptors are not linked to any known antigen. The study reverse transcribed the entire isolated RNA, so it sequenced expressed TCRB transcripts. Generated by immunoSEQ multiplex PCR, the TCRdb table keeps only in-frame clones and is missing some. The sample lists 600,000 or so clones, around an eighth occurring once. Sequencing was done on a sample of naive CD4+ T cells from blood. All receptors derive from a man aged 18 to 35 with type 1 diabetes.

The J gene is TRBJ1-2, the V gene TRBV4-1; 7 bases are shared with TRBD1. The V gene's germline CDR1 is MGHRA and CDR2 YSYEKL. The CDR3 is 14 residues long. J gave up 6 bases and V 3 bases, and 7 bases lay outside the gene matches. In DNA form, the CDR3 reads TGCGCCAGCAGCCAGGCAGACAGGGACAATGGCTACACCTTC. The encoded protein is CASSQADRDNGYTF.

This clone was recorded a few times. V and J are TRBV5-1 and TRBJ2-2, with D possibly TRBD2 on 6 matching bases. The CDR3 runs 16 residues. Looked up from germline, CDR1 is SGHRS and CDR2 is YFSETQ. V lost 4 bases, J lost 5 bases, and 18 bases lay in between. DNA of the CDR3: TGCGCCAGCAGCCCGGGGAGCTCGGGAGTTACCGGGGAGCTGTTTTTT. Translating it yields CASSPGSSGVTGELFF. The full variable domain, in which reference TRBV5-1 and TRBJ2-2 provide the parts outside the CDR3, is KAGVTQTPRYLIKTRGQQVTLSCSPISGHRSVSWYQQTPGQGLQFLFEYFSETQRNKGNFPGRFSGRQFSNSRSEMNVSTLELGDSALYLCASSPGSSGVTGELFFGEGSRLTVL.

The chain combines TRBV2 with TRBJ2-1; D remains ambiguous. The CDR3 is 14 amino acids. V lost 2 bases to trimming and J lost 4 bases, with 9 bases between them. Germline V CDR1 and CDR2: SNHLY, FYNNEI. CDR3 sequence reads: CASSEMVLYNEQFF. The CDR3 DNA reads as TGTGCCAGCAGTGAAATGGTACTTTACAATGAGCAGTTCTTC.

The V and J genes are TRBV15 and TRBJ2-6; D not certain. V lost 3 bases to trimming and J lost 1 base, with 16 bases between them. Germline V gives CDR1 LNHNV, CDR2 YYDKDF (reference sequence). This CDR3 comprises 18 residues. Here the CDR3 reads CATSSRDSYSSGANVLTF. The CDR3 region has the DNA TGTGCCACCAGCAGTAGGGATTCCTACTCTTCTGGGGCCAACGTCCTGACTTTC.

The J gene is TRBJ2-5, the V gene TRBV7-8; D ambiguous. The germline CDR1 and CDR2 sequences are SGHVS and FQNEAQ. Trimming removed 5 bases at V and 5 bases at J, with 18 bases between. CDR3 length: 15 amino acids. CDR3 region: CASSISTGSHETQYF. The CDR3 DNA follows: TGTGCCAGCAGCATATCGACGGGTTCCCATGAGACCCAGTACTTC.